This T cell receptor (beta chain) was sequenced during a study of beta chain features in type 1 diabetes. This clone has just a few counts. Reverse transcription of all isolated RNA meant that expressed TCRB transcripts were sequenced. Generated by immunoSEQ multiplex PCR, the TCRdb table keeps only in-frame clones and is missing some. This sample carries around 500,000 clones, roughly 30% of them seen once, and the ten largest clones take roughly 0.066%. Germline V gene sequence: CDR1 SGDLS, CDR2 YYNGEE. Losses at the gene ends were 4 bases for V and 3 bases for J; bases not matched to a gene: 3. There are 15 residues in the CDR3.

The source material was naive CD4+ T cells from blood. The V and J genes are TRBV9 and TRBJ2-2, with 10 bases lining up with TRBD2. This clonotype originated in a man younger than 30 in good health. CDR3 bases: TGTGCCAGCAGCTACGGACTAGCGGACACCGGGGAGCTGTTTTTT. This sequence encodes CASSYGLADTGELFF.